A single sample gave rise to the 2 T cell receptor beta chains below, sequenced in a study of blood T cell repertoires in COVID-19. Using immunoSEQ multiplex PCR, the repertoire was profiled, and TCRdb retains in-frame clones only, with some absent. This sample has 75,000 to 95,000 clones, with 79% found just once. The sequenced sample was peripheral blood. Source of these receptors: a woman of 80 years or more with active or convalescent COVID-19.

In DNA form, the CDR3 reads TGCGCCAGCAGCACGGTGGCTAGCGACTACGAGCAGTACTTC. Translation: CASSTVASDYEQYF. This chain links TRBV5-1 with TRBJ2-7; TRBD2 might be the D (6 bases). Germline V lookup: CDR1 SGHRS, CDR2 YFSETQ. The CDR3 has 14 residues. Trimming cost V 4 bases and J 3 bases, with 14 bases left between them.

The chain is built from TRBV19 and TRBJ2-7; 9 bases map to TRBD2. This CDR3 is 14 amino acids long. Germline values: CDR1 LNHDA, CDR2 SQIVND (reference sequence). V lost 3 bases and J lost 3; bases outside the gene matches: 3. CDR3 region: CASSISGRGYEQYF. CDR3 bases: TGTGCCAGTAGTATTAGCGGGAGAGGCTACGAGCAGTACTTC.